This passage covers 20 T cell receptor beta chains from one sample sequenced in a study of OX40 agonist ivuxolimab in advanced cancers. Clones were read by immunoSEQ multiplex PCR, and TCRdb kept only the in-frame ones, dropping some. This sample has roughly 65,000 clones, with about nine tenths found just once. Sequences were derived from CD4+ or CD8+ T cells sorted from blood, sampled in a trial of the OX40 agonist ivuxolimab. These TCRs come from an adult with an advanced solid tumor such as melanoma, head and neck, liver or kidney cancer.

CDR3 DNA: TGTGCCAGCAGTGAGGTGACAGCAGAAGCTTTCTTT. Translating it yields CASSEVTAEAFF. The chain recombines TRBV6-1 with TRBJ1-1; D might be TRBD1 (5 bases). The CDR3 covers 12 residues. V was clipped by 3 bases and J by 8 bases, with 10 bases between them. The germline gives CDR1 MNHNS, CDR2 SASEGT.

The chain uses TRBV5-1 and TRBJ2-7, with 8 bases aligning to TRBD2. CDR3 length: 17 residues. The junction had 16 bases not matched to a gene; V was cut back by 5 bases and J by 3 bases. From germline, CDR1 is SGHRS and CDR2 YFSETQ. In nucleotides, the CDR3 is TGCGCCAGCAGGAAAGATTCTGGGACTAGGGATCACTACGAGCAGTACTTC. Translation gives CASRKDSGTRDHYEQYF.

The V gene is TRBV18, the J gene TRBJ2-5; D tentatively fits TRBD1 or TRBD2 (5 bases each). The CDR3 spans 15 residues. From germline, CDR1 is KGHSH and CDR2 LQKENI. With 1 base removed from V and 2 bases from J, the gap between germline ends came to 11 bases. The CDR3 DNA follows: TGTGCCAGCTCACCACGGGATTGGGGGCAAGAGACCCAGTACTTC. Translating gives CASSPRDWGQETQYF.

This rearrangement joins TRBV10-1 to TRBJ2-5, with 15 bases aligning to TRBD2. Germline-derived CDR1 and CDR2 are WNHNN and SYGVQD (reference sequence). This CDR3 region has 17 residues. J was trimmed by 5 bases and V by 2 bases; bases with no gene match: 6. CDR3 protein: CASSERTSGGARETQYF. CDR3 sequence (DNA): TGCGCCAGCAGTGAGCGGACTAGCGGGGGGGCCCGGGAGACCCAGTACTTC.

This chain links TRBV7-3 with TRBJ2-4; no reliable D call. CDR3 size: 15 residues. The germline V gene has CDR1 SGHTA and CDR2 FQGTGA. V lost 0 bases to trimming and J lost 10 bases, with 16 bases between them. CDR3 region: CASSLTGEVGRIQYF. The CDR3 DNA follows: TGTGCCAGCAGCTTAACTGGTGAGGTAGGACGGATTCAGTACTTC. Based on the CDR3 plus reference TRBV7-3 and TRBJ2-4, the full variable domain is GAGVSQTPSNKVTEKGKYVELRCDPISGHTALYWYRQSLGQGPEFLIYFQGTGAADDSGLPNDRFFAVRPEGSVSTLKIQRTERGDSAVYLCASSLTGEVGRIQYFGAGTRLSVL.

CDR3 coding DNA: TGTGCCAGCAACCGACACAGTTCTAACTATGGCTACACCTTC. Amino acids: CASNRHSSNYGYTF. The chain carries TRBV27 and TRBJ1-2; D unclear. V was pared by 7 bases and J by 0 bases, with 12 bases between. The CDR3 loop spans 14 amino acids. The germline CDR1 and CDR2 sequences are MNHEY and SMNVEV (reference sequence).

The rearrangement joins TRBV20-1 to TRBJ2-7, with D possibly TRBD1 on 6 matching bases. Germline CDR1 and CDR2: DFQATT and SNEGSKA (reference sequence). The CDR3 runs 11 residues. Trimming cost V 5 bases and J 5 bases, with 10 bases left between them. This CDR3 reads CSAHRVHEQYF. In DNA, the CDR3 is TGCAGTGCTCACAGGGTTCACGAGCAGTACTTC.

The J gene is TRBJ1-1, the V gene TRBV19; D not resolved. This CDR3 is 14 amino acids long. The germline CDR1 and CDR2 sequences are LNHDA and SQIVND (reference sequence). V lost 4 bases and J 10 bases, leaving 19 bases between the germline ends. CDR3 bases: TGTGCCAGTAGTAGCCCCGGACGGACGCCGGTAGCTTTCTTT. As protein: CASSSPGRTPVAFF.

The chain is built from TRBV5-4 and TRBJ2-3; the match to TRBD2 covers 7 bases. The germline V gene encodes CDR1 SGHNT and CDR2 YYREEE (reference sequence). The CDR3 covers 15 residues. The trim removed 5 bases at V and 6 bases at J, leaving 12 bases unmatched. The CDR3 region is CASRPTGGMTDTQYF. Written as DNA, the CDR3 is TGTGCCAGCAGGCCAACCGGGGGGATGACGGATACGCAGTATTTT.

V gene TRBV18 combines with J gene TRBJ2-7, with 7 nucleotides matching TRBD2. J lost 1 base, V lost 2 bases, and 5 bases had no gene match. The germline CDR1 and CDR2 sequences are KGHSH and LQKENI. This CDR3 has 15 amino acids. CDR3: CASSPSPSGSYEQYF. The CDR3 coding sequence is TGTGCCAGCTCACCATCCCCTAGCGGATCCTACGAGCAGTACTTC.

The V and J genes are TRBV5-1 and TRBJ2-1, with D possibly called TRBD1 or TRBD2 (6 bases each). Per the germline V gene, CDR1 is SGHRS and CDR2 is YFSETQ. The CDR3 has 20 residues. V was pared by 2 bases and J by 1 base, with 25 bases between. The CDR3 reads CASSFEGGIDGGPSYNEQFF. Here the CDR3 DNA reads TGCGCCAGCAGCTTCGAAGGTGGGATAGATGGGGGGCCTTCCTACAATGAGCAGTTCTTC.

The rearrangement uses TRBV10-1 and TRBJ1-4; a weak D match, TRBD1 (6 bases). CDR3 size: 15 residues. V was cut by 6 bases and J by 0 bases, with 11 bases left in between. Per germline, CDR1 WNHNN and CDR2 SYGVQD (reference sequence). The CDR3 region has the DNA TGCGCCAGCAGGCCGGGGACATCAACTAATGAAAAACTGTTTTTT. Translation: CASRPGTSTNEKLFF.

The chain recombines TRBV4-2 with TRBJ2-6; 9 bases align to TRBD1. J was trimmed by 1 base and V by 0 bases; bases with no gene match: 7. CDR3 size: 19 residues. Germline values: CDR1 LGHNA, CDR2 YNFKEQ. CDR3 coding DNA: TGTGCCAGCAGCCAAGAGGACAGGGGTCTGGGGTCTGGGGCCAACGTCCTGACTTTC. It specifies CASSQEDRGLGSGANVLTF.

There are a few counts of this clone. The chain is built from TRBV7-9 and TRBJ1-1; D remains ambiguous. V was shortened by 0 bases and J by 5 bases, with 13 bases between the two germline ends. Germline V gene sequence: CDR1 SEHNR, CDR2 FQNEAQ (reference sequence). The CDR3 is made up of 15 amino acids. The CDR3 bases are TGTGCCAGCAGCTTAGCGCTAACGGGGTGGACTGAAGCTTTCTTT. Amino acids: CASSLALTGWTEAFF.

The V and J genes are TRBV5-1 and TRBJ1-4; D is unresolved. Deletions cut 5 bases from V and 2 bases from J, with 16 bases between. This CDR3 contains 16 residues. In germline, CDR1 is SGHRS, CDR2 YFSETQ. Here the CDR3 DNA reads TGCGCCAGCAGACCGGAAAGTTCGGCGACTAATGAAAAACTGTTTTTT. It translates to CASRPESSATNEKLFF.

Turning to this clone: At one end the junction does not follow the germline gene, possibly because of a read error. In DNA, the CDR3 is TGTGCCAGCAGCTTCCGGGTACGGGTCTATGGCTACACCTTC. Amino acid sequence: CASSFRVRVYGYTF. The V gene is TRBV5-1, the J gene TRBJ1-2, with D unresolved. From germline, CDR1 is SGHRS and CDR2 YFSETQ. CDR3 length: 14 amino acids. The whole variable domain, remainder taken from reference TRBV5-1 and TRBJ1-2, is KAGVTQTPRYLIKTRGQQVTLSCSPISGHRSVSWYQQTPGQGLQFLFEYFSETQRNKGNFPGRFSGRQFSNSRSEMNVSTLELGDSALYLCASSFRVRVYGYTFGSGTRLTVV.

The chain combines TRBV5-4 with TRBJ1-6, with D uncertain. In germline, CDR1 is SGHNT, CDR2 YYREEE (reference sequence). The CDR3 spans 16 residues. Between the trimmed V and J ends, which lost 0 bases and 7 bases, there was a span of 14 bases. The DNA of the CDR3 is TGTGCCAGCAGCTTGGGCGGTCCGGCTCCGAATTCACCCCTCCACTTT. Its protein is CASSLGGPAPNSPLHF.

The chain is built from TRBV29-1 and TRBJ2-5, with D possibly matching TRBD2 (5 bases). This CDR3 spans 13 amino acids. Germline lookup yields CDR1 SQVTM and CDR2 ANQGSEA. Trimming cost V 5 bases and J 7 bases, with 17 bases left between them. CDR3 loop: CSVTEGPGATQYF. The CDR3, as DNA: TGCAGCGTTACTGAGGGCCCTGGTGCGACCCAGTACTTC.

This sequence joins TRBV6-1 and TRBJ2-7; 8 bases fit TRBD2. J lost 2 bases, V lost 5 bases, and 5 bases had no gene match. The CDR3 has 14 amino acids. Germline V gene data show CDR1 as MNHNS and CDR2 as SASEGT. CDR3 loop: CASSPREGPYEQYF. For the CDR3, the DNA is TGTGCCAGCAGTCCCCGGGAGGGACCCTACGAGCAGTACTTC.

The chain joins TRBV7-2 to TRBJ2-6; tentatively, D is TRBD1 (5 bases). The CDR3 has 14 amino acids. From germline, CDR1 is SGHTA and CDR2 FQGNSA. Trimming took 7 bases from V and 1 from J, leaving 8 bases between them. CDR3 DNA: TGTGCCAGCAACGCAGGGTCTGGGGCCAACGTCCTGACTTTC. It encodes CASNAGSGANVLTF.